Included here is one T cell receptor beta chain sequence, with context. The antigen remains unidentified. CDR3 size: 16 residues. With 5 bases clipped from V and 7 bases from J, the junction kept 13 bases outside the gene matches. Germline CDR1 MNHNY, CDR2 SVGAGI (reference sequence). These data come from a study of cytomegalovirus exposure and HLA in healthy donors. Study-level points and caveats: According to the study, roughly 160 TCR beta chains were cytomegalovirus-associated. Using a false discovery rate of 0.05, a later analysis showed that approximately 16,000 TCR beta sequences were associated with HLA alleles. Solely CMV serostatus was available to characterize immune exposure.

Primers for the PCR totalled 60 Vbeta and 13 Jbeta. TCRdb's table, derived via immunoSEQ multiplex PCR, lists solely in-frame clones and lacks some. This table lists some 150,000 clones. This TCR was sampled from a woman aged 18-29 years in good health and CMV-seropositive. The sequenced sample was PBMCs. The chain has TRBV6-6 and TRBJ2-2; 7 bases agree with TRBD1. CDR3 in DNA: TGTGCCAGCAGTACTCGACAGGGATCGGTATTCGGGGAGCTGTTTTTT. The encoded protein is CASSTRQGSVFGELFF.